This T cell receptor beta chain was recorded in a study of tumor and adjacent non-tumor tissue in lung cancer. No cell sorting was done before RNA was extracted from the tissue. Comment on this clonotype: Sequence at one end of the junction differs from germline and may be a read error.

A modified ARM-PCR protocol with three rounds of nested PCR amplified TCRbeta. TCRdb reanalysed the multiplex PCR reads using MiXCR and keeps one entry per CDR3 protein. The sample includes over 100,000 distinct CDR3 sequences, approximately 71% of them seen just once. CDR3 length: 14 amino acids. Germline CDR1 reads LGHNA; CDR2 reads YSLEER. The chain uses TRBV4-3 and TRBJ1-2; D unresolved. The receptor comes from a woman aged 55-69 years with non-small cell lung cancer. The sample comprised lung tumor tissue. CDR3 in amino acids: CASIQDLGVDGYTF. The CDR3 region has the DNA TGCGCCAGCATCCAAGATCTCGGAGTTGATGGTTACACCTTC.